The 5 T cell receptor beta chains given below trace back to one sample, sequenced in a study of CD8 T cells in ankylosing spondylitis. Study-level results: Ankylosing spondylitis blood seemed to carry a telltale TCR beta motif made of several highly homologous variants.

Antigen specificity for these receptors is unknown. TCRdb called the 5' RACE reads again in MiXCR, with one record for every CDR3 protein. The sample lists hundreds of thousands of distinct CDR3 sequences; 15% to 20% were seen once. The sample comprised blood, either unsorted or a sorted T cell fraction (not recorded which). The receptors come from a male donor with ankylosing spondylitis.

This clonotype was seen many times. The chain links TRBV29-1 to TRBJ1-1, with D possibly TRBD1 on 5 matching bases. This CDR3 region has 16 residues. Trimming removed 0 bases from V and 5 bases from J, with 19 bases in between. The germline V gene has CDR1 SQVTM and CDR2 ANQGSEA. DNA of the CDR3: TGCAGCGTTGAAGATGCCCGGGAGGGGCCTTGGACTGAAGCTTTCTTT. Translation gives CSVEDAREGPWTEAFF.

The sample holds a few counts of this clonotype. The rearrangement joins TRBV3-1 to TRBJ2-1, with 9 bases fitting TRBD2. The CDR3 sequence is 15 residues long. V shed 0 bases and J 15 bases; nucleotides not matched to a gene: 12. CDR1 and CDR2 from the germline V gene are LGHDT and YNNKEL (reference sequence). DNA of the CDR3: TGTGCCAGCAGCCAAGAGATAGCGGGGGACCCCGTGCGGTTCTTC. This translates into CASSQEIAGDPVRFF.

The chain uses TRBV3-1 and TRBJ2-7, with D unclear. The CDR3 has 15 residues. Trimming stripped 0 bases from V and 2 bases from J, with 11 bases between. The germline CDR1 and CDR2 sequences are LGHDT and YNNKEL (reference sequence). CDR3 protein: CASSQDLWVAYEQYF. Here the CDR3 DNA reads TGTGCCAGCAGCCAAGATTTGTGGGTCGCCTACGAGCAGTACTTC.

This clonotype was counted between two and nine times. This chain links TRBV29-1 with TRBJ2-2, with D possibly matching TRBD2 (6 bases). Trimming removed 4 bases at V and 0 bases at J, with 6 bases between. CDR1 is SQVTM, CDR2 ANQGSEA, per germline. The CDR3 extends over 13 amino acids. CDR3 sequence: CSVGEANTGELFF. CDR3 in DNA: TGCAGCGTTGGGGAGGCGAACACCGGGGAGCTGTTTTTT.

Points on this clonotype: At one boundary the junction diverges from the germline segment, which might be a read error. The V gene is TRBV12-3 or TRBV12-4, the J gene TRBJ2-3; D is unclear. This CDR3 contains 13 residues. For the CDR3, the DNA is TGTGCCAGCAGTTCCATACACACAGATACGGAGTATTTT. The encoded protein is CASSSIHTDTEYF.